This note documents a single T cell receptor beta chain sequence. Measured with immunoSEQ multiplex PCR; TCRdb has only the in-frame clones, and not every one. The sample comprises around 300,000 clones, 70% to 90% of which are singletons, and approximately 11% rests with the top ten. This specimen belongs to a study of blood T cell repertoires in COVID-19. J gave up 5 bases and V 11 bases, and 5 bases lay outside the gene matches. This CDR3 contains 12 residues. The V gene's germline CDR1 is LNHDA and CDR2 SQIVND (reference sequence). Input material: peripheral blood. The receptor was isolated from a woman in her seventies with acute or convalescent COVID-19. The chain has TRBV19 and TRBJ1-1, with TRBD1 identical over 10 bases. CDR3 sequence (DNA): TGTGCCGTTCGACAGGGGGCGACTGAAGCTTTCTTT. Translating gives CAVRQGATEAFF.